The source of this T cell receptor beta chain is a study of PD-L1 blockade in urothelial cancer. The wider study: Prior chemotherapy ranged from 0 to 3 regimens per patient.

Sequencing used immunoSEQ multiplex PCR; TCRdb keeps in-frame clones, though not all of them. The table lists over 100,000 clones, around 93% of them singletons. From germline, CDR1 is SGHTA and CDR2 FQGNSA. The CDR3 consists of 15 residues. Deletions cut 3 bases from V and 0 bases from J, with 12 bases between. As to time point: peripheral blood 6 weeks after treatment start. The receptor was derived from a man aged 60-69 years with urothelial cancer. Here the sequenced sample was PBMCs, taken around atezolizumab (anti-PD-L1) treatment. The J gene is TRBJ2-7, the V gene TRBV7-2; possibly TRBD2 for D (5 bases). The CDR3 region has the DNA TGTGCCAGCAGCTTGATAGTCGGACTCTCCTACGAGCAGTACTTC. As protein: CASSLIVGLSYEQYF.